The entry below describes one T cell receptor beta chain. Its antigen is undetermined. These data come from a study of blood T cells in healthy people across ages. Study-wide results and limits: Shifts in expanded clonotypes may have been confounded by donor CMV status, which was unknown.

A second roughly 6 to 12 cycle PCR used barcoded and J-beta primers. A template-switch adaptor with 12 random nucleotides tagged each cDNA molecule. TCRdb called the 5' RACE reads again in MiXCR, with one record for every CDR3 protein. The repertoire holds approximately 850,000 distinct CDR3 sequences, with 55% to 75% as singletons. With 6 bases removed from V and 4 bases from J, the gap between germline ends came to 12 bases. The length of the CDR3 is 13 residues. Germline values: CDR1 MNHEY, CDR2 SVGAGI. In terms of origin and age, donors were healthy Caucasian individuals from Russia aged 6 to 90. At least 6 micrograms of total RNA were extracted per sample.

Sequenced: blood. The chain recombines TRBV6-5 with TRBJ1-1; possibly TRBD1 for D (6 bases). The TCR sequence derives from a young man in good health. CDR3 nucleotides: TGTGCCAGCAGCCCCCAGGGGAGCACTGAAGCTTTCTTT. Its protein is CASSPQGSTEAFF.